These 19 T cell receptor beta chains were sequenced from one sample in a study of shared clonotypes between healthy human individuals. Assay: immunoSEQ multiplex PCR; the TCRdb copy retains only in-frame clones and omits some. Found here are some 1,600,000 clones, 95% to 99% of them singletons; the top ten hold about 0.45%. Source material: naive CD4+ T cells sorted from blood. Documented subset: CD45RA+ positively selected. Receptor source: a man aged 25-45 years in good health.

Here the CDR3 reads CASSLTGTGGSGANVLTF. DNA of the CDR3: TGTGCCAGCAGCTTGACCGGGACAGGGGGCTCTGGGGCCAACGTCCTGACTTTC. The chain has TRBV5-5 and TRBJ2-6, with TRBD1 identical over 11 bases. CDR1 SGHKS and CDR2 YYEKEE come from the germline V gene (reference sequence). This CDR3 comprises 18 residues. V trimming: 1 base; J trimming: 0 bases; junction bases outside the gene matches: 3.

The chain links TRBV6-1 to TRBJ2-7; 14 nucleotides align to TRBD2. V lost 9 bases, J lost 7 bases, and 8 bases stayed unmatched. The CDR3 is 14 amino acids. Germline V gene data show CDR1 as MNHNS and CDR2 as SASEGT. The CDR3 nucleotides read TGTGCCAGTGAGACTAGCGGGAGGGCCGGGGAGCAGTACTTC. It yields the protein CASETSGRAGEQYF.

The rearrangement uses TRBV5-1 and TRBJ2-1; 8 bases are shared with TRBD2. V lost 0 bases to trimming and J lost 5 bases; unmatched junction nucleotides: 4. Germline lookup yields CDR1 SGHRS and CDR2 YFSETQ. The CDR3 totals 15 residues. The CDR3, as DNA: TGCGCCAGCAGCTTGGCCGGGAGGGCAGACAATGAGCAGTTCTTC. This codes for CASSLAGRADNEQFF.

The rearrangement joins TRBV15 to TRBJ2-7; D remains ambiguous. The CDR3 contains 14 residues. Germline V lookup: CDR1 LNHNV, CDR2 YYDKDF (reference sequence). Deletions cut 5 bases from V and 6 bases from J, with 17 bases between. The CDR3 reads CATSDGSVPREQYF. The DNA for the CDR3 is TGTGCCACCAGCGACGGATCAGTCCCTCGCGAGCAGTACTTC.

This clone was recorded only once. This rearrangement joins TRBV6-5 to TRBJ1-3; D remains unclear. V shed 6 bases and J shed 0 bases, with 12 bases lying between them. The CDR3 runs to 15 residues. Germline CDR1 reads MNHEY; CDR2 reads SVGAGI. CDR3 region: CASSVTKTSGNTIYF. The CDR3 DNA reads TGTGCCAGCAGCGTGACAAAGACCTCTGGAAACACCATATATTTT.

The chain carries TRBV5-1 and TRBJ2-7, with D perhaps matching TRBD1 (6 bases). Germline assignment: CDR1 SGHRS and CDR2 YFSETQ. V was pared by 0 bases and J by 3 bases, with 16 bases between. The CDR3 extends over 16 amino acids. This CDR3 is CASSLGTLTDSYEQYF. CDR3 coding DNA: TGCGCCAGCAGCTTGGGAACCCTCACGGACAGCTACGAGCAGTACTTC.

The chain is built from TRBV18 and TRBJ2-1; 7 positions agree with TRBD1. J was trimmed by 11 bases and V by 4 bases; bases with no gene match: 8. Germline values: CDR1 KGHSH, CDR2 LQKENI. The CDR3 totals 13 residues. For the CDR3, the DNA is TGTGCCAGCTCACGAATAAAGACAGGGCAGCAGTTCTTC. It is translated as CASSRIKTGQQFF.

The chain joins TRBV11-2 to TRBJ1-4; no firm D call. Per germline, CDR1 SGHAT and CDR2 FQNNGV. The V end lost 1 base, the J end lost 0 bases, and 6 bases lay between the germline ends. CDR3 size: 15 residues. The CDR3 DNA follows: TGTGCCAGCAGCTTAGTGCGGACAACTAATGAAAAACTGTTTTTT. As protein: CASSLVRTTNEKLFF.

The chain carries TRBV5-5 and TRBJ1-2, with 7 bases that match TRBD1. CDR1 is SGHKS and CDR2 is YYEKEE in the germline V gene (reference sequence). Unmatched junction bases numbered 10, after V lost 3 bases and J lost 5 bases. The CDR3 has 15 residues. CDR3 nucleotides: TGTGCCAGCAGCTGGGACAGATCTAACCTATATGGCTACACCTTC. It specifies CASSWDRSNLYGYTF.

V is TRBV7-8 and J is TRBJ2-1; D unresolved. This CDR3 spans 14 amino acids. With 0 bases removed from V and 9 bases from J, the gap between germline ends came to 12 bases. Germline values: CDR1 SGHVS, CDR2 FQNEAQ. For the CDR3, the DNA is TGTGCCAGCAGCTTAGCGTCCTCATGGGGTGAGCAGTTCTTC. Its protein product is CASSLASSWGEQFF.

This clone occurred once. V is TRBV28 and J is TRBJ1-1, with TRBD1 matching over 9 bases. The CDR3 contains 11 residues. Losses at the gene ends were 5 bases for V and 10 bases for J; bases not matched to a gene: 2. Germline V lookup: CDR1 MDHEN, CDR2 SYDVKM. CDR3 sequence (DNA): TGTGCCAGCAGTCAGGGACAGGGAGCTTTCTTT. It specifies CASSQGQGAFF.

The rearrangement uses TRBV5-4 and TRBJ2-1, with 8 bases matching TRBD2. Germline V lookup: CDR1 SGHNT, CDR2 YYREEE (reference sequence). V lost 4 bases and J lost 2; bases outside the gene matches: 8. The CDR3 is 16 amino acids. CDR3 sequence reads: CASSTATSGAYNEQFF. Here the CDR3 DNA reads TGTGCCAGCAGCACCGCTACTAGCGGCGCCTACAATGAGCAGTTCTTC.

The CDR3 region is CASSFVAGATDTQYF. CDR3 bases: TGTGCCAGCAGTTTCGTGGCAGGGGCAACAGATACGCAGTATTTT. The chain carries TRBV27 and TRBJ2-3, with D possibly matching TRBD1 (6 bases). V was cut by 3 bases and J by 3 bases, with 13 bases left in between. The CDR3 runs 15 residues. The germline gives CDR1 MNHEY, CDR2 SMNVEV (reference sequence).

This CDR3 reads CASSVHNEQFF. In nucleotides, the CDR3 is TGTGCCAGCAGTGTGCACAATGAGCAGTTCTTC. The chain recombines TRBV6-1 with TRBJ2-1; D gene uncertain. From germline, CDR1 is MNHNS and CDR2 SASEGT. This CDR3 is 11 amino acids long. V was pared by 4 bases and J by 5 bases, with 3 bases between.

The chain combines TRBV6-6 with TRBJ2-1; D may be TRBD1 (5 bases). The germline V gene encodes CDR1 MNHNY and CDR2 SVGAGI (reference sequence). The CDR3 consists of 16 residues. V was cut by 7 bases and J by 2 bases, with 18 bases left in between. CDR3 coding DNA: TGTGCCAGCACTACGAACCAGGGTTTTACCTACAATGAGCAGTTCTTC. It is translated as CASTTNQGFTYNEQFF.

The J gene is TRBJ2-1, the V gene TRBV27; D is ambiguous. Per the germline V gene, CDR1 is MNHEY and CDR2 is SMNVEV (reference sequence). This CDR3 has 13 amino acids. Trimming removed 5 bases at V and 7 bases at J, with 12 bases between. CDR3 residues: CASSVFKVNEQFF. Here the CDR3 DNA reads TGTGCCAGCAGTGTTTTTAAGGTAAATGAGCAGTTCTTC.

The chain carries TRBV2 and TRBJ2-4, with 8 bases identical to TRBD2. From germline, CDR1 is SNHLY and CDR2 FYNNEI. The CDR3 extends over 12 amino acids. The J segment lost 12 bases and the V segment lost 4 bases, leaving 5 bases of the junction unmatched. CDR3 region: CASSGVGTSQYF. CDR3 nucleotides: TGTGCCAGCAGTGGTGTCGGGACTAGTCAGTACTTC.

The J gene is TRBJ1-5, the V gene TRBV19; D possibly corresponds to TRBD1 (5 bases). V shed 3 bases and J shed 6 bases, with 9 bases lying between them. This CDR3 spans 13 amino acids. In germline, CDR1 is LNHDA, CDR2 SQIVND (reference sequence). The CDR3 DNA follows: TGTGCCAGTAGTATCGAAGGGACTCAGCCCCAGCATTTT. It encodes CASSIEGTQPQHF.

The chain uses TRBV4-1 and TRBJ1-5, with D possibly matching TRBD1 (5 bases). This CDR3 has 15 amino acids. The germline gives CDR1 MGHRA, CDR2 YSYEKL. The germline V and J ends were trimmed by 5 bases and 6 bases, with 17 bases remaining between them. This CDR3 is CASSDPTGFLQPQHF. CDR3 bases: TGCGCCAGCAGCGACCCCACAGGTTTTCTTCAGCCCCAGCATTTT.